This TCR beta chain derives from a study of siplizumab effects on memory and regulatory T cells (dated by TCRdb to the late 2010s). Regarding the study in general: The study examined how the anti-CD2 antibody siplizumab affects alloreactive T-cell subsets in allogeneic mixed lymphocyte reactions built from human PBMCs. On the study overall, not on this receptor specifically: Of the alloreactive CD4+ clones that could be mapped, the Treg-derived share averaged almost 70% with siplizumab compared with roughly 25% in control reactions. Because sequences at frequencies below about 10^-5 were poorly captured, only a minor fraction of alloreactive clones could be mapped back to unstimulated subsets. For roughly 75-96% of proliferating CD4+ or CD8+ clones, no naive or memory phenotype could be assigned. The cumulative frequency of alloreactive sequences that could be traced back to unstimulated CD4+ memory T cells was significantly reduced by siplizumab. The suppressive function of proliferating Tregs from siplizumab cultures was not functionally confirmed. Unstimulated naive T cells appeared more diverse than memory T cells, and naive cells seemed to contribute substantially to the alloresponse.

Library prep was done by the immunoSEQ multiplex PCR assay. Approximately 10^5 TCR templates per sample were assayed on the deep sequencing platform. Genomic DNA extracted from sorted T cells was used for TCRbeta CDR3 sequencing. In the source study's methods: Clonal analysis of TCRbeta CDR3 data was done in the R programming language. Comparing unstimulated samples against CFSE-low samples taken after the reaction was how alloreactive CD4+ and CD8+ clones were defined. By matching sequences to the repertoires of sorted unstimulated Treg and non-Treg cells, each alloreactive CD4+ clone was assigned a regulatory or non-regulatory origin. The clones in this table, taken by TCRdb from immuneACCESS, are in-frame only. Not every clone is retained; where verified, under half of the shortfall comes from an unresolved V gene, and the cause of the rest is unknown. V and J calls and clone size are given by that table; D and trimming were obtained from the DNA. Here the sample has about 63,000 clones; around 78% occur a single time. Together, the top ten hold less than 4% of the sample.

The CDR3, cysteine through phenylalanine, is 13 amino acids long. The kept DNA is CDR3 alone, 39 bases in frame from the first base. V is cut by 1 base and J by 6 bases, and the space between the germline ends is 9 bases. From the germline V gene (reference sequence), CDR1 is SGHNT and CDR2 is YYREEE. Note on this clone: The antigen it binds to is not known. Base qualities are missing; no much larger clone stands one base away.

In addition, sequencing in three donor pairs included unstimulated CD8+ effector memory subsets alongside CD4+ naive, CD8+ naive, CD8+ TEMRA and CD4+ memory subsets. Sorted unstimulated T cells, along with proliferating T cells recovered from mixed lymphocyte reactions, underwent TCRbeta CDR3 sequencing. Fresh whole blood from fewer than 12 HLA-typed healthy donors was used to isolate PBMCs. Sequenced sample: memory CD4+ T cells sorted from blood. The label giving this sample's cell subset or site can be read as: unstimulated CD4+ memory T cells. The TCR sequence derives from a human donor in good health. The chain is assembled from TRBV5-4 and TRBJ2-3, with no confident D gene call. The CDR3 protein is CASSLIGRDTQYF. At the DNA level, the sequence is TGTGCCAGCAGCTTGATAGGGCGGGATACGCAGTATTTT.